This T cell receptor beta chain was retrieved from a study of T-cell reconstitution after alpha-beta-depleted transplantation in children. V lost 3 bases to trimming and J lost 1 base, with 6 bases between them. CDR1 is MNHEY and CDR2 is SMNVEV in the germline V gene (reference sequence). This CDR3 contains 13 residues. As it was prepared, the TCRbeta library received unique molecular identifiers. TCRdb re-derived calls from the PCR reads in MiXCR, one entry per CDR3 protein. Here the sample spans 450,000 to 550,000 distinct CDR3 sequences, roughly 11% being singletons. The sample consisted of PBMCs, mostly from graft donor cells, taken 180 days after TCRalphabeta/CD19-depleted stem cell transplant. The chain uses TRBV27 and TRBJ2-5; D is ambiguous. The receptor was derived from a female patient aged 2-15 years who had a stem cell transplant for aplastic anemia, so the T cells may come from the graft donor. The CDR3 loop reads CASSLSAQETQYF. CDR3 sequence (DNA): TGTGCCAGCAGTTTGAGTGCCCAAGAGACCCAGTACTTC.